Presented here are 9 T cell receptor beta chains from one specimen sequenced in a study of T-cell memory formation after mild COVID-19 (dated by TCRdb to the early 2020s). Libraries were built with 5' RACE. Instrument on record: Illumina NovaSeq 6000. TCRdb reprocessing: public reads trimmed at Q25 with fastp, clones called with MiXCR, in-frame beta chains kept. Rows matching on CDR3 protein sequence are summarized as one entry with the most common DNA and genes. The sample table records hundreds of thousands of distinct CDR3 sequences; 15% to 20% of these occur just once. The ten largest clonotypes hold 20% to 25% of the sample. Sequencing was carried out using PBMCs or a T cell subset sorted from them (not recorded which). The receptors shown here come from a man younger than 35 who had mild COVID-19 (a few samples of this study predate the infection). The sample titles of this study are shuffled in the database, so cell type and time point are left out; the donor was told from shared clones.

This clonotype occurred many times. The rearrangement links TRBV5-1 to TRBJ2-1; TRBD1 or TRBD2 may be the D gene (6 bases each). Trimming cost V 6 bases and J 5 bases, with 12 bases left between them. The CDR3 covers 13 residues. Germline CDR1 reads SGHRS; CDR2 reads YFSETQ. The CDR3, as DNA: TGCGCCAGCACCCTCGGGGGCCACAATGAGCAGTTCTTC. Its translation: CASTLGGHNEQFF.

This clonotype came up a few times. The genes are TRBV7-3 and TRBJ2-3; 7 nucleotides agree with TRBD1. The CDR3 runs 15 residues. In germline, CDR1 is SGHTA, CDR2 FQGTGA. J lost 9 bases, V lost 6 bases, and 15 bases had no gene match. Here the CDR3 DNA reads TGTGCCAGCAGACCGACAGGGAACCCCGCCCAGACGCAGTATTTT. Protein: CASRPTGNPAQTQYF.

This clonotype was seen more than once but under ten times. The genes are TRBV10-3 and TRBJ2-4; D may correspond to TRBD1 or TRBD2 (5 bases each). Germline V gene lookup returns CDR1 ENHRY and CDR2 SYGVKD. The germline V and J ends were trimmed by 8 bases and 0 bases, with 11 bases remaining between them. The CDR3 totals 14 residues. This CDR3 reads CAISRDLAKNIQYF. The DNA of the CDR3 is TGTGCCATCTCTCGGGACCTAGCCAAAAACATTCAGTACTTC.

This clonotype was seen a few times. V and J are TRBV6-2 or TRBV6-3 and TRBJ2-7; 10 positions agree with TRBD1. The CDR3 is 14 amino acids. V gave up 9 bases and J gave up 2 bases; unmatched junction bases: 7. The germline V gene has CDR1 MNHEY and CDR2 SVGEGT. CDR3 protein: CASGDRGFTYEQYF. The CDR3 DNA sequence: TGTGCCAGTGGGGACAGGGGATTCACCTACGAGCAGTACTTC.

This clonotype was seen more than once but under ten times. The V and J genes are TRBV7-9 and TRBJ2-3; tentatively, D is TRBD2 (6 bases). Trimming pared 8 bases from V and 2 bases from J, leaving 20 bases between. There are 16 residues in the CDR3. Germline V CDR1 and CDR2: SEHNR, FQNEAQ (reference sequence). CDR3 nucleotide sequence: TGTGCCAGCGGGGCGGCAGGAGGGTCTCCCACAGATACGCAGTATTTT. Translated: CASGAAGGSPTDTQYF.

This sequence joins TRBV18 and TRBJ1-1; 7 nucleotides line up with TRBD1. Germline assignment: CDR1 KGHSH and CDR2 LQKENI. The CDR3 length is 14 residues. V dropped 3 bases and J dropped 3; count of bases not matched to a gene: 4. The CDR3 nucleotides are TGTGCCAGCTCACCGTATCAGGGGGACACTGAAGCTTTCTTT. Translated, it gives CASSPYQGDTEAFF.

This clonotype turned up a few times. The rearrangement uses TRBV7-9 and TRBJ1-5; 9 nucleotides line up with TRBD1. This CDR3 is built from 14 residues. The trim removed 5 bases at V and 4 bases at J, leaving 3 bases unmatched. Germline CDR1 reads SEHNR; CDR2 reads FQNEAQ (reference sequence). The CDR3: CASSDDRGNQPQHF. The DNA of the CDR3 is TGTGCCAGCAGCGATGACAGGGGGAATCAGCCCCAGCATTTT.

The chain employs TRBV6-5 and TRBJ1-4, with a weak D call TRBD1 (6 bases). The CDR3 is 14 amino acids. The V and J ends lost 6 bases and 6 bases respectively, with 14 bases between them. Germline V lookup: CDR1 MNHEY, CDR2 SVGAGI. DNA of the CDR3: TGTGCCAGCAGAGTGAACAGGGTAGATGAAAAACTGTTTTTT. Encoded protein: CASRVNRVDEKLFF.

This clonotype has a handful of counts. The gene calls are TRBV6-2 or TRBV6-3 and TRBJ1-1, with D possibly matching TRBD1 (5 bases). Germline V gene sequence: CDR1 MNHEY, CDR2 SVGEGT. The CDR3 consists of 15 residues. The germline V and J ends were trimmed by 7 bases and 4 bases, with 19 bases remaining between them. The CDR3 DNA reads TGTGCCAGCACCAAGACAGCCTCCTTGGGCACTGAAGCTTTCTTT. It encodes CASTKTASLGTEAFF.